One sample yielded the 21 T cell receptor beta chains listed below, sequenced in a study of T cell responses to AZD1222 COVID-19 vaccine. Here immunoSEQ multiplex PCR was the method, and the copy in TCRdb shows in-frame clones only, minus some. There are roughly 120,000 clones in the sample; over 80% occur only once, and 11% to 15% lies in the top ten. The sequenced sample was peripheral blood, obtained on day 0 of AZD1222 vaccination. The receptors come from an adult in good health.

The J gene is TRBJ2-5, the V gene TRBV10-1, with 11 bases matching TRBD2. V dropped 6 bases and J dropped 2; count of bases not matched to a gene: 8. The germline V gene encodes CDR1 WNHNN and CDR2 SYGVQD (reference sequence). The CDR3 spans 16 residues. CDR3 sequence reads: CASSDLGLADQETQYF. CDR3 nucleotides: TGCGCCAGCAGCGATTTGGGACTAGCGGATCAAGAGACCCAGTACTTC.

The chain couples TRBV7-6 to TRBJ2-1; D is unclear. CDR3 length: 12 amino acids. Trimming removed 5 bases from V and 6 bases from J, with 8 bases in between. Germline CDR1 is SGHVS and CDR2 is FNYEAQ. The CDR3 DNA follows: TGTGCCAGCAGCCAAAGTGGCAATGAGCAGTTCTTC. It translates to CASSQSGNEQFF. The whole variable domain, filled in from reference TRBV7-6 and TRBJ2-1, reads GAGVSQSPRYKVTKRGQDVALRCDPISGHVSLYWYRQALGQGPEFLTYFNYEAQQDKSGLPNDRFSAERPEGSISTLTIQRTEQRDSAMYRCASSQSGNEQFFGPGTRLTVL.

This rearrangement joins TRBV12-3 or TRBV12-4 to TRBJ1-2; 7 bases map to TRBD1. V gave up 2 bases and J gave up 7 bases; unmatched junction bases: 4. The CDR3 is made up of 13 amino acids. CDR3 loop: CASSLIQGGGYTF. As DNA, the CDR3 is TGTGCCAGCAGTTTAATCCAGGGGGGTGGCTACACCTTC.

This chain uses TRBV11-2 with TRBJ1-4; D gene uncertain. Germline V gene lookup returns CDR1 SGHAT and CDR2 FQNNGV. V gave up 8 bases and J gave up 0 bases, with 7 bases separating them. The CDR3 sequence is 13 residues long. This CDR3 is CASAYSTNEKLFF. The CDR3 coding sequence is TGTGCCAGCGCCTATTCAACTAATGAAAAACTGTTTTTT.

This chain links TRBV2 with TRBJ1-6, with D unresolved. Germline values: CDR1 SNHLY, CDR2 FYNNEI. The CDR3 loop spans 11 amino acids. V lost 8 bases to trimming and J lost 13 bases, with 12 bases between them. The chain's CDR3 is CASYLIGPLHF. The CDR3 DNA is TGTGCCAGCTATTTGATCGGGCCCCTCCACTTT.

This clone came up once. CDR3 sequence (DNA): TGTGCCAGCAGCTTAGGACAGAGATACTCCTATAATTCACCCCTCCACTTT. Translating it yields CASSLGQRYSYNSPLHF. V is TRBV7-2 and J is TRBJ1-6; D is perhaps TRBD1 (5 bases). V was pared by 1 base and J by 0 bases, with 10 bases between. This CDR3 spans 17 amino acids. Germline V gene data show CDR1 as SGHTA and CDR2 as FQGNSA. The full variable domain, rest sourced from reference TRBV7-2 and TRBJ1-6, is GAGVSQSPSNKVTEKGKDVELRCDPISGHTALYWYRQSLGQGLEFLIYFQGNSAPDKSGLPSDRFSAERTGGSVSTLTIQRTQQEDSAVYLCASSLGQRYSYNSPLHFGNGTRLTVT.

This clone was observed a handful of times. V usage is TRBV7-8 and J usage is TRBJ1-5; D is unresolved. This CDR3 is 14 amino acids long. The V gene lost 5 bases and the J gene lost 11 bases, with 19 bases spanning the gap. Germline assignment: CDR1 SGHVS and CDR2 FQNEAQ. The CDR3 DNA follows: TGTGCCAGCAGCCCATCCGGTGGGCCTCGCGCCCAGCATTTT. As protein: CASSPSGGPRAQHF.

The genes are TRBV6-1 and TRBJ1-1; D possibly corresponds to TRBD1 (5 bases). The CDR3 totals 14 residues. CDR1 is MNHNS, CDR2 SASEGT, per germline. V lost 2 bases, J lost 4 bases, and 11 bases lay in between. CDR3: CASSELGVRTEAFF. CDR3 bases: TGTGCCAGCAGTGAATTGGGGGTACGCACTGAAGCTTTCTTT.

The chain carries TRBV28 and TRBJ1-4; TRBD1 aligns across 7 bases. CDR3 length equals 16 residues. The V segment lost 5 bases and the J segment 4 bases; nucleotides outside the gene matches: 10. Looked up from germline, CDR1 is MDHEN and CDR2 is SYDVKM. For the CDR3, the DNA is TGTGCCAGCAGTCCCGCGACAGGGTCCTTTAATGAAAAACTGTTTTTT. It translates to CASSPATGSFNEKLFF.

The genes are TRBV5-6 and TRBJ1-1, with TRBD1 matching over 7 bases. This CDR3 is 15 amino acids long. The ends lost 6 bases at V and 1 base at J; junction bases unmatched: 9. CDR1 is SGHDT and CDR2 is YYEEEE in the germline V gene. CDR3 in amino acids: CASTLQGHQNTEAFF. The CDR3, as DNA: TGTGCCAGCACCTTACAGGGGCACCAGAACACTGAAGCTTTCTTT.

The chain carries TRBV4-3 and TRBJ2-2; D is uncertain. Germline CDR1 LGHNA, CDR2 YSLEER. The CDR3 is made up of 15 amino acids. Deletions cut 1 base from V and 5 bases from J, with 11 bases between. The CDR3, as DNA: TGCGCCAGCAGCCAAGGCATCGGACGAACCGGGGAGCTGTTTTTT. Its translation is CASSQGIGRTGELFF.

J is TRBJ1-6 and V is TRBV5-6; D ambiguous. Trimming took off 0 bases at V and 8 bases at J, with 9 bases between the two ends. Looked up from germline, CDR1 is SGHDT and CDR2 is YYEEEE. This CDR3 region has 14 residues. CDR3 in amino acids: CASSLVYGDSPLHF. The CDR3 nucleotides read TGTGCCAGCAGCTTGGTTTACGGCGATTCACCCCTCCACTTT.

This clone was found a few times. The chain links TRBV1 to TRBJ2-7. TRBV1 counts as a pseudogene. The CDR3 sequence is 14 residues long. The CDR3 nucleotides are TGCACCAGCAGCCAAGGGGACCAGTCCTACGAGCAGTACTTC. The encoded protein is CTSSQGDQSYEQYF.

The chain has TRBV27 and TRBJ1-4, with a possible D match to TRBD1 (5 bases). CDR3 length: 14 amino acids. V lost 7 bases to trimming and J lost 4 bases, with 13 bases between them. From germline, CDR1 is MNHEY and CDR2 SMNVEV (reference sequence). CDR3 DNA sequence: TGTGCCAGCACTGCGGTGGGGGGTAATGAAAAACTGTTTTTT. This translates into CASTAVGGNEKLFF. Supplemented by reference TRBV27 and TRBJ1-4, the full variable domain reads EAQVTQNPRYLITVTGKKLTVTCSQNMNHEYMSWYRQDPGLGLRQIYYSMNVEVTDKGDVPEGYKVSRKEKRNFPLILESPSPNQTSLYFCASTAVGGNEKLFFGSGTQLSVL.

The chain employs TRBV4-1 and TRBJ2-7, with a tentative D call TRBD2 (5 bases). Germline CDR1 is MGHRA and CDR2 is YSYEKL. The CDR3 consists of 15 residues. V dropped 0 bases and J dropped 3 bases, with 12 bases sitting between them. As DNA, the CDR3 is TGCGCCAGCAGCCAAGACAGGACGGAGGACTACGAGCAGTACTTC. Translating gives CASSQDRTEDYEQYF.

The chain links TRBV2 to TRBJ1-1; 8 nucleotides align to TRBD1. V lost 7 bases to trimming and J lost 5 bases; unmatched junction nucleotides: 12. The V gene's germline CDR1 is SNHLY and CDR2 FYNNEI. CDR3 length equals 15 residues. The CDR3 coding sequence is TGTGCCAGCACCGAACTAACAGGGGGGGGGACTGAAGCTTTCTTT. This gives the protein CASTELTGGGTEAFF.

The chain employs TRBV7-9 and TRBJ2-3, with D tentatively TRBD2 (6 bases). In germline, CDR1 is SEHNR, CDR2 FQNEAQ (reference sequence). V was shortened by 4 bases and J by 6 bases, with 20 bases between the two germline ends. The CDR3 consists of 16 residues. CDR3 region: CASSSMWAGPPDTQYF. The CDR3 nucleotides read TGTGCCAGCAGCTCAATGTGGGCGGGACCACCGGATACGCAGTATTTT.

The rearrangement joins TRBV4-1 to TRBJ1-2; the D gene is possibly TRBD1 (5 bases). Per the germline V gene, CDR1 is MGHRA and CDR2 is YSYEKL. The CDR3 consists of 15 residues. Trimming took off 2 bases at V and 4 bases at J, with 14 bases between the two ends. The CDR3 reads CASSQNNQGTYGYTF. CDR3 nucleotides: TGCGCCAGCAGCCAAAACAACCAGGGTACCTATGGCTACACCTTC.

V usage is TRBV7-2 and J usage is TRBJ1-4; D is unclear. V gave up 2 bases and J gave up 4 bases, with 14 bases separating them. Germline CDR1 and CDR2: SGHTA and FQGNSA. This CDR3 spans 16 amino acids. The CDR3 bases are TGTGCCAGCAGCTTATCTCTGGGGAAGCTTAATGAAAAACTGTTTTTT. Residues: CASSLSLGKLNEKLFF.

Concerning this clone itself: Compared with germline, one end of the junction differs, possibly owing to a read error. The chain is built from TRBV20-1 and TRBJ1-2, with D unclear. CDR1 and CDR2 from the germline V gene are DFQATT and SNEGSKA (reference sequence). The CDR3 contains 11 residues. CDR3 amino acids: CSASSRSTRIF. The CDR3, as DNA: TGCAGTGCTAGTTCCAGGTCCACTAGAATCTTC.

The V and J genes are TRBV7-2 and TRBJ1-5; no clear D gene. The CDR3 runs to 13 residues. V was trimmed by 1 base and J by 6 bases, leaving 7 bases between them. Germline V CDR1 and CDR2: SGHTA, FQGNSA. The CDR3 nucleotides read TGTGCCAGCAGCTTAGGTCGGGGTCAGCCCCAGCATTTT. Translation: CASSLGRGQPQHF.